What follows is one TCR beta chain and its context. These data come from a study of blood T cell repertoires in COVID-19. Generated by immunoSEQ multiplex PCR, the TCRdb table keeps only in-frame clones and is missing some. The data contain roughly 120,000 clones, around 87% of them seen just once; the ten biggest clones take up 25% to 35%. The CDR3 consists of 13 residues. Trimming left V 3 bases short and J 5 bases short, with 8 bases between. Germline V gene lookup returns CDR1 SGDLS and CDR2 YYNGEE. The origin of this receptor is a woman in her 70s with acute or convalescent COVID-19. The sequencing input was peripheral blood. The chain couples TRBV9 to TRBJ1-4; no clear D gene. The CDR3 sequence is CASSARINEKLFF. DNA for the CDR3: TGTGCCAGCAGCGCTAGGATAAATGAAAAACTGTTTTTT.